The clone carrying this T cell receptor beta chain was counted ten times or more. As yet, its antigen is unknown. This entry comes from a study of blood T cells in healthy people across ages. Study overall: In model experiments, template switching was able to capture about one barcoded beta molecule for every two T cells that were present. Regarding the study as a whole: Researchers deemed the diversity estimates from one million T cells underestimates. Long-lived and aged donors differed, with more naive CD4+ cells and higher diversity in the long-lived.

A second PCR, run for about 7 to 11 cycles, used a sample-barcoded 5' primer plus a J-beta primer mix. Via MiXCR, TCRdb re-called the 5' RACE reads, giving one row per CDR3 protein. The sample contains 350,000 to 450,000 distinct CDR3 sequences, 45% to 60% of which appear only once. The sequence was collected from a man aged 60 to 69 in good health. Input material: blood.

In DNA form, the CDR3 reads TGTGCCAGCAGCCCCTCCCGGGTAGCGGCCTCCTACGAGCAGTACTTC. It is translated as CASSPSRVAASYEQYF. This chain uses TRBV11-1 with TRBJ2-7; D is possibly TRBD2 (6 bases). CDR1 SGHAT and CDR2 FQDESV come from the germline V gene (reference sequence). The CDR3 runs 16 residues. Trimming shortened V by 5 bases and J by 0 bases, and 17 bases separated the two germline ends.